The T cell receptor beta chain under discussion was sequenced for a study of T cell responses to AZD1222 COVID-19 vaccine. Study-level background: Recipients boosted at about 4 weeks or about 12 weeks are pooled.

Sequencing was performed with immunoSEQ multiplex PCR; in TCRdb, only in-frame clones are kept and a portion is missing. The repertoire includes 150,000 to 200,000 clones, 85% to 95% of them detected once, and 3.9% sits in the top ten. The CDR3 is 16 amino acids. Trimming pared 2 bases from V and 4 bases from J, leaving 17 bases between. In germline, CDR1 is MNHEY, CDR2 SVGAGI. The study's findings and limits: The reported proportion of spike-specific TCRs targeting unmutated variant regions was nearly half. Baseline antibody screening turned up just a handful of seropositive AZD1222 recipients.

A word on this clone: Its cognate antigen is unknown.

This specimen was peripheral blood, taken on day 0 of AZD1222 vaccination. The chain couples TRBV6-5 to TRBJ1-2; D is unresolved. This receptor was identified in an adult in good health. The CDR3 spells CASSYRRAGPPYGYTF. The CDR3, as DNA: TGTGCCAGCAGTTACCGACGGGCAGGCCCACCCTATGGCTACACCTTC.